The clone carrying this T cell receptor (beta chain) was seen repeatedly, ten times or more. Its matching antigen is unknown. These data originate in a study of identical twins. General study points: Memory repertoires showed no such pattern, whereas abundant cord blood beta clonotypes carried fewer insertions. Zero-insertion analyses were open to partial confounding by invariant MAIT and iNKT cells.

In TCRdb, the 5' RACE reads were re-called with MiXCR into one record per CDR3 protein. This table has 240,000 or so distinct CDR3 sequences, 5.5% to 7% appearing once. Losses at the gene ends were 0 bases for V and 5 bases for J; bases not matched to a gene: 5. Germline lookup yields CDR1 SGHKS and CDR2 YYEKEE (reference sequence). The CDR3 is made up of 16 amino acids. These data also featured in a second study, about yellow fever vaccine responses in identical twins.

Sequenced input: memory (CD45RO+) T cells sorted from blood. The sequence was obtained from a woman under 30 in good health. The chain employs TRBV5-5 and TRBJ2-5; TRBD2 matches at 12 bases. The CDR3 DNA reads TGTGCCAGCAGCTTGGAACTAGCGGGAGGTCGGGAGACCCAGTACTTC. Protein product: CASSLELAGGRETQYF.